What follows describes a single T cell receptor (beta chain). The table came from immunoSEQ multiplex PCR; TCRdb's copy has only in-frame clones and leaves some out. This table has about 4,300 clones, around 63% appearing once. This entry comes from a study of tissue T cells after allogeneic stem cell transplantation. Study in general: Patients with graft-versus-host disease had grafts: several unmodified, three CD34-selected and T-cell-depleted.

V dropped 0 bases and J dropped 5 bases, with 8 bases sitting between them. This CDR3 is 14 amino acids long. CDR1 is SNHLY and CDR2 is FYNNEI in the germline V gene. This clonotype was sampled from a female patient between 18 and 50 years old with steroid-refractory graft-versus-host disease after an allogeneic stem cell transplant. Some T cells may arise from the graft donor. The sample here was duodenal tissue, taken at autopsy. The chain joins TRBV2 to TRBJ1-5, with D hard to call. CDR3 DNA: TGTGCCAGCAGTGAAGCGCTTGTCCATCAGCCCCAGCATTTT. It is translated as CASSEALVHQPQHF.